One sample yielded the 21 T cell receptor beta chains listed below, sequenced in a study of cytomegalovirus exposure and HLA in healthy donors. Vbeta (60) and Jbeta (13) primers were used in the PCR. Sequenced by immunoSEQ multiplex PCR; TCRdb stores in-frame clones only, minus some. The sample lists about 200,000 clones; 65% to 80% were seen once. The source material was PBMCs. Source of these receptors: a woman aged 30 to 39 in good health and CMV-seropositive.

The V gene is TRBV27, the J gene TRBJ1-2; D unclear. The germline V gene encodes CDR1 MNHEY and CDR2 SMNVEV (reference sequence). CDR3 length: 13 residues. V gave up 4 bases and J gave up 0 bases, with 6 bases separating them. The CDR3, as DNA: TGTGCCAGCAGTTCCGGGACTAACTATGGCTACACCTTC. Translated, it gives CASSSGTNYGYTF.

This chain uses TRBV6-6 with TRBJ1-2, with TRBD1 matching 8 bases. CDR1 and CDR2 from the germline V gene are MNHNY and SVGAGI (reference sequence). V trimming: 5 bases; J trimming: 5 bases; junction bases outside the gene matches: 7. CDR3 size: 14 residues. CDR3 residues: CASSPSTGEYGYTF. The CDR3 DNA is TGTGCCAGCAGTCCTTCGACAGGGGAATATGGCTACACCTTC.

The V gene is TRBV7-2, the J gene TRBJ2-2; tentatively, D is TRBD2 (5 bases). Germline V gene sequence: CDR1 SGHTA, CDR2 FQGNSA. This CDR3 is built from 14 residues. Trimming took off 4 bases at V and 1 base at J, with 7 bases between the two ends. The CDR3 nucleotides read TGTGCCAGCAGCTCTACTAGGAACACCGGGGAGCTGTTTTTT. Translation: CASSSTRNTGELFF.

This chain uses TRBV27 with TRBJ1-2; maybe TRBD1 (6 bases). Germline V gene lookup returns CDR1 MNHEY and CDR2 SMNVEV (reference sequence). The CDR3 is made up of 17 amino acids. Between the trimmed V and J ends, which lost 1 base and 3 bases, there was a span of 18 bases. The CDR3 sequence: CASSLFVPQTGHYGYTF. The CDR3 DNA is TGTGCCAGCAGTTTATTCGTACCCCAGACAGGCCACTATGGCTACACCTTC.

This chain joins TRBV4-1 and TRBJ1-2; TRBD1 matches 10 bases. The trim removed 3 bases at V and 3 bases at J, leaving 10 bases unmatched. This CDR3 has 17 residues. CDR1 MGHRA and CDR2 YSYEKL come from the germline V gene. CDR3 sequence reads: CASSQVYRDRGDYGYTF. The CDR3 DNA is TGCGCCAGCAGCCAGGTGTACCGGGACAGGGGAGACTATGGCTACACCTTC.

The rearrangement uses TRBV4-1 and TRBJ2-5; 8 bases match TRBD2. Germline V gene data show CDR1 as MGHRA and CDR2 as YSYEKL. This CDR3 region has 17 residues. Germline trimming cut 4 bases from V and 6 bases from J; bases unmatched to any gene: 16. The CDR3 protein is CASSLGRGLGATKTQYF. The CDR3 bases are TGCGCCAGCAGCCTCGGTAGGGGACTAGGGGCAACGAAGACCCAGTACTTC.

The CDR3 nucleotides read TGTGCCAGCAGTTACGCTAGCGGGGCCTTCTACGAGCAGTACTTC. Translated: CASSYASGAFYEQYF. The chain carries TRBV6-5 and TRBJ2-7; 9 nucleotides align to TRBD2. Germline assignment: CDR1 MNHEY and CDR2 SVGAGI. J lost 3 bases, V lost 2 bases, and 5 bases had no gene match. The CDR3 spans 15 residues.

CDR3 sequence (DNA): TGTGCCAGCAGACGCGGGGGGTGGGATGAGCAGTTCTTC. Amino acid sequence: CASRRGGWDEQFF. J is TRBJ2-1 and V is TRBV6-5, with 8 bases aligning to TRBD2. Germline V gene data show CDR1 as MNHEY and CDR2 as SVGAGI. The length of the CDR3 is 13 residues. J was trimmed by 8 bases and V by 6 bases; bases with no gene match: 6.

The gene calls are TRBV15 and TRBJ1-2; maybe TRBD1 (6 bases). The CDR3 length is 16 residues. V lost 2 bases and J lost 0, with 13 bases in between. Germline V CDR1 and CDR2: LNHNV, YYDKDF (reference sequence). DNA of the CDR3: TGTGCCACCAGCAGAACTCGGGGACAAACTAACTATGGCTACACCTTC. It codes for CATSRTRGQTNYGYTF.

The J gene is TRBJ1-1, the V gene TRBV11-3, with 8 bases aligning to TRBD1. CDR3 length equals 13 residues. Germline CDR1 and CDR2: SGHNT and YENEEA. J lost 10 bases, V lost 1 base, and 5 bases had no gene match. This CDR3 is CASSLGTGLGAFF. CDR3 DNA: TGTGCCAGCAGCTTAGGGACAGGGCTCGGAGCTTTCTTT.

The chain is built from TRBV11-2 and TRBJ1-2; no reliable D call. V lost 1 base to trimming and J lost 8 bases, with 8 bases between them. The CDR3 has 12 residues. CDR1 and CDR2 from the germline V gene are SGHAT and FQNNGV. In nucleotides, the CDR3 is TGTGCCAGCAGCTTAGCAGGCAGGGGCTACACCTTC. Translated: CASSLAGRGYTF.

The chain joins TRBV7-2 to TRBJ1-1, with D perhaps TRBD1 (5 bases). The germline V gene has CDR1 SGHTA and CDR2 FQGNSA. V was cut by 5 bases and J by 0 bases, with 19 bases left in between. This CDR3 spans 17 amino acids. In DNA, the CDR3 is TGTGCCAGCAGCCTCGGTTACAAGGGGCCCATGAACACTGAAGCTTTCTTT. The encoded protein is CASSLGYKGPMNTEAFF.

The chain combines TRBV7-7 with TRBJ2-5; tentative D call: TRBD2 (5 bases). Germline assignment: CDR1 SSHAT and CDR2 FNYEAQ (reference sequence). V dropped 2 bases and J dropped 2 bases, with 12 bases sitting between them. CDR3 length equals 15 residues. This CDR3 reads CASSLNPGMQETQYF. The CDR3, as DNA: TGTGCCAGCAGCTTAAATCCCGGGATGCAAGAGACCCAGTACTTC.

The chain employs TRBV6-6 and TRBJ2-7, with D hard to call. The CDR3 has 13 residues. The V gene's germline CDR1 is MNHNY and CDR2 SVGAGI (reference sequence). Trimming removed 2 bases at V and 1 base at J, with 6 bases between. Here the CDR3 DNA reads TGTGCCAGCAGTTACGACTTGTCCTACGAGCAGTACTTC. Translation gives CASSYDLSYEQYF.

The J gene is TRBJ2-7, the V gene TRBV4-3, with 11 bases aligning to TRBD2. V lost 0 bases, J lost 4 bases, and 8 bases stayed unmatched. The CDR3 extends over 17 amino acids. CDR1 and CDR2 (germline): LGHNA, YSLEER. The CDR3 nucleotides are TGCGCCAGCAGCCAAGATAACTCCGGGACTAGCGGATACGAGCAGTACTTC. It encodes CASSQDNSGTSGYEQYF.

This clone was observed a handful of times. CDR3 region: CASSLTGTYEQYF. CDR3 sequence (DNA): TGTGCCAGTAGCTTGACAGGGACCTACGAGCAGTACTTC. This sequence joins TRBV19 and TRBJ2-7; 7 positions agree with TRBD1. CDR3 length: 13 residues. V lost 6 bases to trimming and J lost 2 bases; unmatched junction nucleotides: 4. The germline gives CDR1 LNHDA, CDR2 SQIVND (reference sequence).

Here the CDR3 reads CATSRTGSNQPQHF. CDR3 nucleotide sequence: TGTGCCACCAGCAGGACAGGGAGCAATCAGCCCCAGCATTTT. The J gene is TRBJ1-5, the V gene TRBV15; 7 bases align to TRBD1. Per the germline V gene, CDR1 is LNHNV and CDR2 is YYDKDF (reference sequence). With V trimmed by 3 bases and J by 1 base, 0 bases remained unmatched. The CDR3 loop spans 14 amino acids. The whole variable domain, remainder taken from reference TRBV15 and TRBJ1-5, is DAMVIQNPRYQVTQFGKPVTLSCSQTLNHNVMYWYQQKSSQAPKLLFHYYDKDFNNEADTPDNFQSRRPNTSFCFLDIRSPGLGDTAMYLCATSRTGSNQPQHFGDGTRLSIL.

The chain is built from TRBV9 and TRBJ2-2, with TRBD2 matching over 9 bases. The CDR3 is 17 residues long. The J segment lost 4 bases and the V segment lost 1 base, leaving 8 bases of the junction unmatched. Germline V gives CDR1 SGDLS, CDR2 YYNGEE. The CDR3 region has the DNA TGTGCCAGCAGCGTACTGCGGGAGGGCCTTAGCACCGGGGAGCTGTTTTTT. Translating gives CASSVLREGLSTGELFF.

The chain couples TRBV19 to TRBJ1-1; a possible D gene is TRBD1 (5 bases). Germline V gene sequence: CDR1 LNHDA, CDR2 SQIVND (reference sequence). The V gene lost 3 bases and the J gene lost 4 bases, with 9 bases spanning the gap. This CDR3 has 13 amino acids. The CDR3 region is CASSMRRVTEAFF. The DNA for the CDR3 is TGTGCCAGTAGTATGCGCAGGGTCACTGAAGCTTTCTTT.

V and J are TRBV19 and TRBJ1-2, with a tentative D call TRBD1 (5 bases). Germline lookup yields CDR1 LNHDA and CDR2 SQIVND (reference sequence). V lost 9 bases and J lost 0, with 14 bases in between. There are 14 residues in the CDR3. The CDR3 coding sequence is TGTGCCAGCCTTAAAGGGACTGCTAACTATGGCTACACCTTC. Translation: CASLKGTANYGYTF.

The chain has TRBV4-1 and TRBJ1-1; D is undetermined. The CDR3 is made up of 15 amino acids. Germline V gene lookup returns CDR1 MGHRA and CDR2 YSYEKL. V was cut by 0 bases and J by 1 base, with 9 bases left in between. The CDR3 DNA reads TGCGCCAGCAGCCAAGAGCACACCTGGAACACTGAAGCTTTCTTT. This sequence encodes CASSQEHTWNTEAFF.